This T cell receptor (beta chain) was identified during a study of T cell repertoires in cytomegalovirus infection. On the study more broadly: Evidence of both CMV infection and a matching HLA type came from public TCR beta signatures. Study observations and caveats: Totalled public TCR beta family frequency picked out people who carried CMV plus the relevant HLA. HLA-C-restricted TCR beta clonotypes specific for CMV led the ex vivo response.

MiXCR was run by TCRdb on the reads, yielding one entry per CDR3 protein. This sample carries about 830,000 distinct CDR3 sequences, over 25% of them seen once, and the ten largest clones take around an eighth. Germline assignment: CDR1 MNHEY and CDR2 SMNVEV (reference sequence). This CDR3 comprises 15 residues. Concerning this clonotype itself: Its target is unknown. The junction shows a germline mismatch at one end, possibly a read error.

This TCR derives from a human donor in good health (CMV status not recorded). Some clones in this sample may be carry-over from other donors' samples. Sequences were derived from cultured CD8+ T cells from PBMCs, sampled from culture after CMV antigen stimulation. This chain links TRBV27 with TRBJ2-5; 8 nucleotides match TRBD1. CDR3 nucleotide sequence: TGTGCCAGTAGTTTATCCGGACAGGGTCGGGAGACCCAGTACTTC. It encodes CASSLSGQGRETQYF.